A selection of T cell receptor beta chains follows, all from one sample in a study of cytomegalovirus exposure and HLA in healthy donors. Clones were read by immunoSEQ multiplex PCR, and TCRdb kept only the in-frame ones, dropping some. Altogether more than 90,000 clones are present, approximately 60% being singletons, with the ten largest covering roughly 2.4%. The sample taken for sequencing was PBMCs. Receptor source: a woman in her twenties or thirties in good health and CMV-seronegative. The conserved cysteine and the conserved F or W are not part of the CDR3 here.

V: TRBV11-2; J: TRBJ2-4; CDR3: ASSLPGRGAKNIQY
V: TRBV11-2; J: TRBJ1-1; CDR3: ASSLVRTEAF
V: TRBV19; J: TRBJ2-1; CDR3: ASRTGLAGYNEQF
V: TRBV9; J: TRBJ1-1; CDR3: ASSVGTGATNTEAF
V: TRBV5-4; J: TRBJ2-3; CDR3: ASSPRLGGGRGNTQY
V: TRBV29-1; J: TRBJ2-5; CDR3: SVEFGIAGGGDKTQY
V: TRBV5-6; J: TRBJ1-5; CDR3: ASSTGQYSNQPQH
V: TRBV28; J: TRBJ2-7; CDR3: ASSLPLQGAGSYEQY
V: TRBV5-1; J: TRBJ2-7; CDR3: ASSLDRSYEQY
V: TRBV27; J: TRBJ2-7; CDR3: ASSLSGQNEQY
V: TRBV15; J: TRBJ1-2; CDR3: ATSRDRSNYGYT
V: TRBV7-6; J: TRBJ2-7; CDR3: ASSFLAGGVVGYEQY
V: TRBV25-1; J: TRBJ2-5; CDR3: ASSFYLATQETQY
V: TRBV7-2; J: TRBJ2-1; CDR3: ASSRDRGSYNEQF
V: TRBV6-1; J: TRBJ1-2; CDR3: ACDGTADYGYT
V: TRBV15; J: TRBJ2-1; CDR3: ATSRVAGSYNEQF
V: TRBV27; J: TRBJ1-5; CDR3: ASSTRQASNQPQH
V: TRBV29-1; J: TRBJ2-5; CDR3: SVNGGRTPVETQY
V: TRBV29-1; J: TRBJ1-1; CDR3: SVVSAGKSEAF
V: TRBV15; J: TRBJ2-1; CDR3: ATSNLAGVYNEQF
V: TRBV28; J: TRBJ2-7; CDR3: ASSPSGSSYEQY
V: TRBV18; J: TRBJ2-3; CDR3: ASSPRTGGTDTQY
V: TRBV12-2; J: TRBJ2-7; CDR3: ASRLPSGMDSYEQY
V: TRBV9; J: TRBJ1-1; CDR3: ASSSGQNTEAF
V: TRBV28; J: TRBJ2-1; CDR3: ASSLRTSHYNEQF
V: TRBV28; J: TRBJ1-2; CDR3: ASSLSFQGGYT
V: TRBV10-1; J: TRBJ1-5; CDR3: ASSAGFNGPYNQPQH
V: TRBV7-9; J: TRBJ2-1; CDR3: ASSRGLAGYNEQF
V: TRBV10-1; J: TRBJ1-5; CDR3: ANVRGRGCNQPQH
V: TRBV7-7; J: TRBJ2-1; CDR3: ASSSGQHEQF
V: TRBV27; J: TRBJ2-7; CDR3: ASSSTRGYEQY
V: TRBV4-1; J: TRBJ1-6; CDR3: ASSQYSGGIYSPLH
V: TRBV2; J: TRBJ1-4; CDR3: ASSRDTYEKLF
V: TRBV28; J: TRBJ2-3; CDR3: ASSLPQADTQY
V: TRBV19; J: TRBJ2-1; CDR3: ASSGLAGGGGYNEQF
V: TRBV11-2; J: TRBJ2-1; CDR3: ASSPQRQQF
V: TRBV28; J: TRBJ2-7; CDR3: ASRTGQQYEQY
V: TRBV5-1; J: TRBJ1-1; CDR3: ASSWGWDSNTEAF
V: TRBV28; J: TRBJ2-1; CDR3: ASSLGGRPHNEQF
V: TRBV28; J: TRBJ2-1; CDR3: ASWGLAYNEQF
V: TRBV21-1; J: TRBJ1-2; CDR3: ASILYWEGIGYT
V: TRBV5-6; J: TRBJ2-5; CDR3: ASSSTLAGVGETQY
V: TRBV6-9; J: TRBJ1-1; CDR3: ASSYRGQDVWFTEAF
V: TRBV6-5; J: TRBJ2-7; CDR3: ASSYTTRSLSYEQY
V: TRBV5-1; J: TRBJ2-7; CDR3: ASGGLAGAEEQY
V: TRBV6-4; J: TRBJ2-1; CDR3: ASSDSEGSYNEQF